The text below deals with one T cell receptor beta chain. RNA amounts of roughly 0.5 to 1 ug underwent reverse transcription with random hexamers. TCRdb re-called the immunoSEQ multiplex PCR reads with MiXCR, one entry per CDR3 protein. The data hold about 240,000 distinct CDR3 sequences, with about 96% observed a single time. This sample is drawn from a study of CD8 T cells in Susac syndrome. The CDR3 is made up of 15 amino acids. V lost 4 bases and J lost 5; bases outside the gene matches: 9. In germline, CDR1 is MDHEN, CDR2 SYDVKM. From blood CD8+ and CD4+ T cells, TCR beta sequences were generated. TEMRA cells were enriched by FACS, while CD8+ and CD4+ T cells were obtained through a negative isolation that was performed magnetically.

The sample taken for sequencing was CD4+ T cells from PBMCs. This receptor was taken from a human donor with Susac syndrome. The rearrangement uses TRBV28 and TRBJ2-5, with TRBD2 matching over 8 bases. CDR3 nucleotide sequence: TGTGCCAGCAGTTCCCCCGGACTAGCCTGGGAGACCCAGTACTTC. Encoded protein: CASSSPGLAWETQYF.